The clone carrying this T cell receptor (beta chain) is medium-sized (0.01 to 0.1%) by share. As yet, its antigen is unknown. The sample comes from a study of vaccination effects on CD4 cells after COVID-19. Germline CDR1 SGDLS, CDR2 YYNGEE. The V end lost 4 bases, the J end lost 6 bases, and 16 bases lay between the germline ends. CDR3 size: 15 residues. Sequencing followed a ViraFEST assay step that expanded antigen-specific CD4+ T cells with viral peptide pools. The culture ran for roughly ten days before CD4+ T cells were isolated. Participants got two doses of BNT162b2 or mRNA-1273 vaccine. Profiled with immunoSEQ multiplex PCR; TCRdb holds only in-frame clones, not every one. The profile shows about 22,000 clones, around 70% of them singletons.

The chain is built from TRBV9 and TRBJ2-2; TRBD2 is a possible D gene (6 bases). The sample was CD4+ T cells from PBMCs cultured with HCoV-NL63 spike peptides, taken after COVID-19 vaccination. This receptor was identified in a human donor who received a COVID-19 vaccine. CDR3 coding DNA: TGTGCCAGCAGCTTTAGCGGAACCGGAGCCGGGGAGCTGTTTTTT. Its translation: CASSFSGTGAGELFF.